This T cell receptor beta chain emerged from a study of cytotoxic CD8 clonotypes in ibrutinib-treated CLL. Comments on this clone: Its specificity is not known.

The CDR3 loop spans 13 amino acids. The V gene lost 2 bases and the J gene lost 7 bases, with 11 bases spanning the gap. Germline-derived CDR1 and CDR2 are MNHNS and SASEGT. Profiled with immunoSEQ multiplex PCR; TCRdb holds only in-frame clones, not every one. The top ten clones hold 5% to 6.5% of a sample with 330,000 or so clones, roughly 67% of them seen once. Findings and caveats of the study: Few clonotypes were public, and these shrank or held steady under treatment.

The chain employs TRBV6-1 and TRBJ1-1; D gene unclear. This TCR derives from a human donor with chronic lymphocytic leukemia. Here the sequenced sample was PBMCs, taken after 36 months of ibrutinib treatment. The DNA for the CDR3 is TGTGCCAGCAGTGAATGGGGAGGACTTGAAGCTTTCTTT. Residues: CASSEWGGLEAFF.